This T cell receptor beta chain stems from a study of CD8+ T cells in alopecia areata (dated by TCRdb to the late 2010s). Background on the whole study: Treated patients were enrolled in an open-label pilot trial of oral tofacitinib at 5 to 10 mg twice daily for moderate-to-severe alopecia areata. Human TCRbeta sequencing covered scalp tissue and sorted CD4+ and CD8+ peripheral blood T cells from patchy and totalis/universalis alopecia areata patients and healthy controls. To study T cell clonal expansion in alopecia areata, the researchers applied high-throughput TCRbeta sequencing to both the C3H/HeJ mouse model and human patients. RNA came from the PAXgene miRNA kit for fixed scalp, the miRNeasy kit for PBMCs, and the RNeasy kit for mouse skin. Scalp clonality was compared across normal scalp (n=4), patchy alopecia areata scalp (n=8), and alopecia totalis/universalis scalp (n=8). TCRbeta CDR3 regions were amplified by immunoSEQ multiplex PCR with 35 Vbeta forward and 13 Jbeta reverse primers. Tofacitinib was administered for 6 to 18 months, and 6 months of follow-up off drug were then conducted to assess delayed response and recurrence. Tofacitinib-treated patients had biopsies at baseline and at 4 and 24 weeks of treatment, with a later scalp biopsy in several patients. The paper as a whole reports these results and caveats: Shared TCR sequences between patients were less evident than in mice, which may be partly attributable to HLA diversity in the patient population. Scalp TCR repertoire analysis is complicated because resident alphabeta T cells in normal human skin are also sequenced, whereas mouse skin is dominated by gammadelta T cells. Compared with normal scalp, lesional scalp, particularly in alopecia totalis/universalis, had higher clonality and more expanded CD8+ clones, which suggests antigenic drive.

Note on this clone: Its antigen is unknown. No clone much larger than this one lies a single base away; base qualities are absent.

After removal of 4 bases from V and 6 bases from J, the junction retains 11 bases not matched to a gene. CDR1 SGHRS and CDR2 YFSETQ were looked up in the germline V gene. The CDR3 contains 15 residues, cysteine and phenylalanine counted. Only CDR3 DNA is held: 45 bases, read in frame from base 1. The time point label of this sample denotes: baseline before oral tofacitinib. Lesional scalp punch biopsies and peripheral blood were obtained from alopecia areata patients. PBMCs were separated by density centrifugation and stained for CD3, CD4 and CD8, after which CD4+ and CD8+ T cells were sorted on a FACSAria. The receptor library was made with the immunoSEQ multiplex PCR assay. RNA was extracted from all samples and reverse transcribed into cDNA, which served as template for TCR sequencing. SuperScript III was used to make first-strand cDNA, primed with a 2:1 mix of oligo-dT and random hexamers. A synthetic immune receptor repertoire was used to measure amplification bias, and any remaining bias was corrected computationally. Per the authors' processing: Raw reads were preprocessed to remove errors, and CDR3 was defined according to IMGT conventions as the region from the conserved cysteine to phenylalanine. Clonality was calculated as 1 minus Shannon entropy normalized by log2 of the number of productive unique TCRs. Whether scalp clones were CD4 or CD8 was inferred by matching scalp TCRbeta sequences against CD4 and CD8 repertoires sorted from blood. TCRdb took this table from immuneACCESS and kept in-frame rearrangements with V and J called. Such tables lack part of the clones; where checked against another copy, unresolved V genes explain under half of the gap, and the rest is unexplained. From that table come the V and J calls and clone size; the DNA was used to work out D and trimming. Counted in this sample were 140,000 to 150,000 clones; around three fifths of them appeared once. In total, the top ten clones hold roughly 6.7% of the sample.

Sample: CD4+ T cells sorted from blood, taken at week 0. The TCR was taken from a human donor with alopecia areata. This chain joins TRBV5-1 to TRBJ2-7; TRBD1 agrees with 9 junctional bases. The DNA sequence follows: TGCGCCAGCAGCCGACTGCCGGGACAGGGACTCGAGCAGTACTTC. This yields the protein CASSRLPGQGLEQYF.